This T cell receptor (beta chain) was retrieved from a study of CD8 T cells in Susac syndrome. Germline lookup yields CDR1 SEHNR and CDR2 FQNEAQ (reference sequence). The CDR3 extends over 14 amino acids. The J segment lost 7 bases and the V segment lost 1 base, leaving 3 bases of the junction unmatched. Random-hexamer reverse transcription was applied to about 0.45 to 1 ug RNA. With immunoSEQ multiplex PCR, TCR beta CDR3 was amplified across 54 Vbeta and 13 Jbeta. TCRdb fed the immunoSEQ multiplex PCR reads into MiXCR, producing one record per CDR3 protein. The data show roughly 120,000 distinct CDR3 sequences, around 94% seen once. TCR beta was sequenced from blood CD8+ and CD4+ T cells.

The V and J genes are TRBV7-9 and TRBJ1-2; 10 bases align to TRBD1. The sequenced sample consisted of CD4+ T cells from PBMCs. The origin of this receptor is a human donor with multiple sclerosis. The CDR3 here is CASSLEGQGSGYTF. The DNA for the CDR3 is TGTGCCAGCAGCTTAGAGGGACAGGGGTCTGGCTACACCTTC.